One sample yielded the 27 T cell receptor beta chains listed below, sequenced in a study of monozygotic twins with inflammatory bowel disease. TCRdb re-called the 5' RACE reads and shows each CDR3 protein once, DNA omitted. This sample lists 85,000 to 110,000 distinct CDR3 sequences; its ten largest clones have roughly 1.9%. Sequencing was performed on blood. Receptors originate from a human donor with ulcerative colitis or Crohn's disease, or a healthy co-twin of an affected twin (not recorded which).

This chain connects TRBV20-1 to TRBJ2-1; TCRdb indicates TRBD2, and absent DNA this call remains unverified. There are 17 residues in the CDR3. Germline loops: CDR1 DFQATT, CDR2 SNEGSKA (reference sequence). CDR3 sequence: CSARDWISSGGVDEQFF.

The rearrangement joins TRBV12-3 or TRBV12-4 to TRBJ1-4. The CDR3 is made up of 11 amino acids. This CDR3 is CASGWVEKLFF.

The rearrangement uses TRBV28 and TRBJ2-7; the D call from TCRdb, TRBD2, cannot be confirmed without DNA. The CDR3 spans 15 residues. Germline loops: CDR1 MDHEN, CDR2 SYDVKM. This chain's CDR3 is CASSLTSGGLDEQYF.

CDR3 loop: CASSLGLVGGPAKNIQYF. V gene TRBV7-8 combines with J gene TRBJ2-4; the D call of TRBD1 rests on TCRdb alone, since no DNA is present to check it. Germline V lookup: CDR1 SGHVS, CDR2 FQNEAQ. The CDR3 has 18 amino acids.

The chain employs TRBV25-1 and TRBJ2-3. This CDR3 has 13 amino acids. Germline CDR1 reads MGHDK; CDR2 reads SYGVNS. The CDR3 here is CASRQHATDTQYF. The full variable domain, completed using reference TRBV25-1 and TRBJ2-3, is EADIYQTPRYLVIGTGKKITLECSQTMGHDKMYWYQQDPGMELHLIHYSYGVNSTEKGDLSSESTVSRIRTEHFPLTLESARPSHTSQYLCASRQHATDTQYFGPGTRLTVL.

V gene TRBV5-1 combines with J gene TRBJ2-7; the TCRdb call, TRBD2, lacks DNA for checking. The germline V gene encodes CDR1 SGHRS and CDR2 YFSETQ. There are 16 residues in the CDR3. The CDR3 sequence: CASSYYGGGAADEQYF. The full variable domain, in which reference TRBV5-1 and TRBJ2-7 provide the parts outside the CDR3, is KAGVTQTPRYLIKTRGQQVTLSCSPISGHRSVSWYQQTPGQGLQFLFEYFSETQRNKGNFPGRFSGRQFSNSRSEMNVSTLELGDSALYLCASSYYGGGAADEQYFGPGTRLTVT.

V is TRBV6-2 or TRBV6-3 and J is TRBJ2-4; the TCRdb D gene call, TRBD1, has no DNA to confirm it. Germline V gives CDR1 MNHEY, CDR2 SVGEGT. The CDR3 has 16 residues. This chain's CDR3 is CASSTGGALTKNIQYF.

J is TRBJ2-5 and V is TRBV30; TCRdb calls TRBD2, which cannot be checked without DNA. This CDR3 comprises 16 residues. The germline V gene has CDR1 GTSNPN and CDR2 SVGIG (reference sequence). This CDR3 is CAWSPPRLAGGASQYF.

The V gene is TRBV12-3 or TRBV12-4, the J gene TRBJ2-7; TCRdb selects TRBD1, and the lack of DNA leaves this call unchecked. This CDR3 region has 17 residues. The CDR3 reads CASTILGSGAVTYEQYF.

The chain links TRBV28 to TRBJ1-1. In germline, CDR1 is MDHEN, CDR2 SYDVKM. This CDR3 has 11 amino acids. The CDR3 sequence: CASRRYTEAFF.

The chain's CDR3 is CASVGLANYNEQFF. V and J are TRBV12-3 or TRBV12-4 and TRBJ2-1; with no DNA, the TCRdb D assignment of TRBD2 cannot be verified. The CDR3 length is 14 residues.

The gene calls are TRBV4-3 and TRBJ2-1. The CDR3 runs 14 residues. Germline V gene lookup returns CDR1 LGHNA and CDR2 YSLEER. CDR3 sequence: CASSHQDGYNEQFF.

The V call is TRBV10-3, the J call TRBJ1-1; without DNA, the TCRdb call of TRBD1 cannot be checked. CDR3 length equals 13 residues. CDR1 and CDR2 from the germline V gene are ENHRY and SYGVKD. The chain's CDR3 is CAIKGQMNTEAFF.

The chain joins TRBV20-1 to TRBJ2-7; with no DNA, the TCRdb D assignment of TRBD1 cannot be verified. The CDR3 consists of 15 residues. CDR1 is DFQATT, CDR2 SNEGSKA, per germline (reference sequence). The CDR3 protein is CSARDPDGIMGEQYF.

The CDR3 protein is CASTPFFPTGISYEQYF. The chain is built from TRBV11-2 and TRBJ2-7; TCRdb's D call, TRBD1, is unchecked because there is no DNA. CDR3 size: 17 residues. The germline CDR1 and CDR2 sequences are SGHAT and FQNNGV.

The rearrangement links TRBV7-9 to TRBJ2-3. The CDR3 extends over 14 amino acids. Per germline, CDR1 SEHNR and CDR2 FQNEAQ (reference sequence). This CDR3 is CASSLVLSTDTQYF.

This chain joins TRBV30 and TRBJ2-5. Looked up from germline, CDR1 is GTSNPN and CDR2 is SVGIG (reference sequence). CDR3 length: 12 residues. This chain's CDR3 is CAWRGLPETQYF.

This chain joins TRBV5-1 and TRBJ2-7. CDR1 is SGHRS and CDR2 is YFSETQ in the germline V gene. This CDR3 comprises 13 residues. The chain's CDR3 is CASSLAASGEQYF.

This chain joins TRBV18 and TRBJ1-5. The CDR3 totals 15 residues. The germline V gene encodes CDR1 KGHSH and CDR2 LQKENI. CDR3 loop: CASSPGRGSNQPQHF.

CDR3 loop: CASSLGDSASPLHF. The chain recombines TRBV7-2 with TRBJ1-6; TCRdb's D call of TRBD1 is untestable without DNA. The CDR3 sequence is 14 residues long. Germline V gene lookup returns CDR1 SGHTA and CDR2 FQGNSA.

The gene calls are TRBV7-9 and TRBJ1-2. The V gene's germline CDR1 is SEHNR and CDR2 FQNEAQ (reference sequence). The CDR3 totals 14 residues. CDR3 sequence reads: CASSYPRVGDGYTF. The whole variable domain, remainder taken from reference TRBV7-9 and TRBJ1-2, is DTGVSQNPRHKITKRGQNVTFRCDPISEHNRLYWYRQTLGQGPEFLTYFQNEAQLEKSRLLSDRFSAERPKGSFSTLEIQRTEQGDSAMYLCASSYPRVGDGYTFGSGTRLTVV.

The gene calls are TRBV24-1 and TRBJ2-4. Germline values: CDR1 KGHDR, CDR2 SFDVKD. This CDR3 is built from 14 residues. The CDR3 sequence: CATSDHGAKNIQYF.

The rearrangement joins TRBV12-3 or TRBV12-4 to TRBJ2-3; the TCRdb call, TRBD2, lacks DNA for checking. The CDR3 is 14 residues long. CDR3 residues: CASSSGGALDTQYF.

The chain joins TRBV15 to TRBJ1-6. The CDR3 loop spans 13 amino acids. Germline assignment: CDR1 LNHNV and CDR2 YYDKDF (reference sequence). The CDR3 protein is CATSVHNDSPLHF.

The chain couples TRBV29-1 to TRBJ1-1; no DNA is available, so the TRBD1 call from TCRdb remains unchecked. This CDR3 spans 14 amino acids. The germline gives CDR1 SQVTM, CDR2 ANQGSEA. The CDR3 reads CSAIQGARYTEAFF.

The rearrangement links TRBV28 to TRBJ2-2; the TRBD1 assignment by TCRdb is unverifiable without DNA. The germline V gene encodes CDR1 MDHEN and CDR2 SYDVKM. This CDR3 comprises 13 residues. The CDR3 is CASTYRVTGELFF.

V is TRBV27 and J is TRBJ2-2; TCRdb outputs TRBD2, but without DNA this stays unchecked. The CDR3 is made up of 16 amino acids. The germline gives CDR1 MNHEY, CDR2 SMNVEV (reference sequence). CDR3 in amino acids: CASRIPGLGNTGELFF.